This T cell receptor (beta chain) was retrieved from a study of control samples from healthy donors and cancer patients. This CDR3 has 13 amino acids. CDR1 is SGHDT and CDR2 is YYEEEE in the germline V gene. V lost 0 bases, J lost 9 bases, and 10 bases lay in between. TCRdb's table, derived via immunoSEQ multiplex PCR, lists solely in-frame clones and lacks some. The table shows 100,000 or so clones, with 82% occurring only once. The sequenced sample consisted of blood. This chain joins TRBV5-6 and TRBJ2-1, with D possibly TRBD2 on 5 matching bases. The sequence derives from a woman aged 60 to 75 in good health. The CDR3 bases are TGTGCCAGCAGCTTGGAGAGGGAAGGTGAGCAGTTCTTC. Translated, it gives CASSLEREGEQFF. The whole variable domain, filled in from reference TRBV5-6 and TRBJ2-1, reads DAGVTQSPTHLIKTRGQQVTLRCSPKSGHDTVSWYQQALGQGPQFIFQYYEEEERQRGNFPDRFSGHQFPNYSSELNVNALLLGDSALYLCASSLEREGEQFFGPGTRLTVL.